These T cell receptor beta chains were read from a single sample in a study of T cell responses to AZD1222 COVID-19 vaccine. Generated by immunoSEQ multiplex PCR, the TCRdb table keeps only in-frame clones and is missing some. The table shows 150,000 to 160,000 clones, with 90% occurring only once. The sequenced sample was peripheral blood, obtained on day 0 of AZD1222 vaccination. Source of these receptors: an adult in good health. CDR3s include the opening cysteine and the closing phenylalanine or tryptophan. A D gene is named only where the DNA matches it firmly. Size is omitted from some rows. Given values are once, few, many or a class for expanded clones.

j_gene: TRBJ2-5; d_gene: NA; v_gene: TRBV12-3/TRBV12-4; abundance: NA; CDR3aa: CASTYQRETQYF; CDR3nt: TGTGCCAGCACCTACCAGAGGGAGACCCAGTACTTC
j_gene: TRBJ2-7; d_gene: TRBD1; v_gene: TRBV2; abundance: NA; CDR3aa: CASGVGGSLPYEQYF; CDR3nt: TGTGCCAGCGGCGTAGGGGGCAGCCTTCCCTACGAGCAGTACTTC
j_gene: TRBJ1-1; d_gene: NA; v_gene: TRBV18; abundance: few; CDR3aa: CASSPQRLPTEAFF; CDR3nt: TGTGCCAGCTCACCCCAACGCCTCCCCACTGAAGCTTTCTTT
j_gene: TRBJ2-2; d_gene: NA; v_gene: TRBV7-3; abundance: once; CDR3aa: CASSFRTSGTGELFF; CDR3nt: TGTGCCAGCAGCTTCCGGACCTCGGGCACCGGGGAGCTGTTTTTT
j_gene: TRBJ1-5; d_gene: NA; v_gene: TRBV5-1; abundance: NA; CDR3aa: CASSLAPAEDQPQHF; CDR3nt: TGCGCCAGCAGCTTGGCCCCGGCGGAAGATCAGCCCCAGCATTTT
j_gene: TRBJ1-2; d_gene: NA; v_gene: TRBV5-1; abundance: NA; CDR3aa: CASSSAGVSHGYTF; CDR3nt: TGCGCCAGCAGCTCCGCCGGGGTGAGTCATGGCTACACCTTC
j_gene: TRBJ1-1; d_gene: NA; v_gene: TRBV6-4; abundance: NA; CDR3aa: CASSEGRKGTEAFF; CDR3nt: TGTGCCAGCAGTGAGGGCCGAAAGGGCACTGAAGCTTTCTTT
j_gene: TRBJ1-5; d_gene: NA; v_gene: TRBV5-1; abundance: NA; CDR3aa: CASSLEGQPQHF; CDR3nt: TGCGCCAGCAGCTTGGAAGGTCAGCCCCAGCATTTT
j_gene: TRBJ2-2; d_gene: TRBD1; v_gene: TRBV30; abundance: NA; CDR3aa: CASRDRGIGELFF; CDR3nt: TGTGCCTCCCGGGACAGGGGGATCGGGGAGCTGTTTTTT
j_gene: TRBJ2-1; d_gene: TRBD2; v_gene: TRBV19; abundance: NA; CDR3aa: CASSTRLSGGATLNEQFF; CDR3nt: TGTGCCAGTAGTACCCGTCTCAGCGGGGGGGCCACACTTAATGAGCAGTTCTTC
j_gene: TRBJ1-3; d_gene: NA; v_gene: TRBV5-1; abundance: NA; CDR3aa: CASSWGGSSGNTIYF; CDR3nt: TGCGCCAGCAGCTGGGGCGGAAGCTCTGGAAACACCATATATTTT
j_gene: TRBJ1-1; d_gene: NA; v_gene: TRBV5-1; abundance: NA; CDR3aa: CASSLARGGENTEAFF; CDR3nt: TGCGCCAGCAGCTTGGCTAGGGGGGGCGAGAACACTGAAGCTTTCTTT
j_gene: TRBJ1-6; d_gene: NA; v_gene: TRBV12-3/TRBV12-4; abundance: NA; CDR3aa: CASSLAMGSPLHF; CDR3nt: TGTGCCAGCAGTTTAGCGATGGGTTCACCCCTCCACTTT
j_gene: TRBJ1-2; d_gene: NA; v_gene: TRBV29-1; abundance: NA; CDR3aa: CSVTGTVGYTF; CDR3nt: TGCAGCGTTACAGGGACGGTCGGCTACACCTTC
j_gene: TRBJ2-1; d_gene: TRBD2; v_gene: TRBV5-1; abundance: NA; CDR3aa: CASSPQPTSGSYNEQFF; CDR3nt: TGCGCCAGCAGCCCTCAACCGACTAGCGGGAGCTACAATGAGCAGTTCTTC
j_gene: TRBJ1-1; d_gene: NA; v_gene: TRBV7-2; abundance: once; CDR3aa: CASSLDHGTSRAFF; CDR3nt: TGTGCCAGCAGCTTAGACCACGGGACTTCTCGGGCTTTCTTT
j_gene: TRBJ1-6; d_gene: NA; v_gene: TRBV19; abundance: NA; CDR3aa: CASSPQGRIPNSPLHF; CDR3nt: TGTGCCAGTAGTCCCCAGGGGCGAATCCCAAATTCACCCCTCCACTTT
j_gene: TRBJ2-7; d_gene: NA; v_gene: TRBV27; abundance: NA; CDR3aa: CASTSTRYEQYF; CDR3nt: TGTGCCAGCACTTCGACTCGCTACGAGCAGTACTTC
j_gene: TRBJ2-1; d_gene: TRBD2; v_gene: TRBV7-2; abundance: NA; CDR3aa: CASSAVGTTNNEQFF; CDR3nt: TGTGCCAGCAGCGCGGTTGGGACTACCAACAATGAGCAGTTCTTC
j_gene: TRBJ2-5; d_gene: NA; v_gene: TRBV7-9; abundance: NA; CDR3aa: CASSLKETQYF; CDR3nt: TGTGCCAGCAGCTTAAAAGAGACCCAGTACTTC
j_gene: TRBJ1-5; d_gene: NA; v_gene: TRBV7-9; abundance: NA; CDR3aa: CASSFQPQHF; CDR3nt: TGTGCCAGCAGCTTTCAGCCCCAGCATTTT
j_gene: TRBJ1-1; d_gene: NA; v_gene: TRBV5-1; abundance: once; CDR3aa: CASSQGTPSTEAFF; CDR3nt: TGCGCCAGCAGCCAAGGGACACCTAGCACTGAAGCTTTCTTT
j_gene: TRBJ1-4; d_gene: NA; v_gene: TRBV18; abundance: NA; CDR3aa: CASSSTTNEKLFF; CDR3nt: TGTGCCAGCTCCTCAACAACTAATGAAAAACTGTTTTTT
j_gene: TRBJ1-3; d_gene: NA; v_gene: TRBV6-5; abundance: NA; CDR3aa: CASQGQGGGNTIYF; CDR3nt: TGTGCCAGCCAGGGCCAGGGCGGTGGAAACACCATATATTTT
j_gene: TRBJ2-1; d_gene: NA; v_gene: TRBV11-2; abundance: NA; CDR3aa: CASSSPNGQYNEQFF; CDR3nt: TGTGCCAGCAGCTCCCCGAACGGACAGTACAATGAGCAGTTCTTC
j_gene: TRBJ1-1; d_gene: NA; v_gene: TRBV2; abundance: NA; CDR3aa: CASGDTNTEAFF; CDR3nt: TGTGCCAGCGGGGATACGAACACTGAAGCTTTCTTT
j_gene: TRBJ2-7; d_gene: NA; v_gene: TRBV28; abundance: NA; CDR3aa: CASSPGGPVGEQYF; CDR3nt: TGTGCCAGCAGCCCTGGGGGGCCGGTCGGGGAGCAGTACTTC
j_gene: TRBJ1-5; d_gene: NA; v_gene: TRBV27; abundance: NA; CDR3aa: CASSLMGGARPQHF; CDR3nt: TGTGCCAGCAGTTTAATGGGAGGGGCAAGGCCCCAGCATTTT
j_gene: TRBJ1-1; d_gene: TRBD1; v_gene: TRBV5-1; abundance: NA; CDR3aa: CASSSLTGEGVNTEAFF; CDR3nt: TGCGCCAGCAGCTCACTCACAGGGGAAGGGGTGAACACTGAAGCTTTCTTT
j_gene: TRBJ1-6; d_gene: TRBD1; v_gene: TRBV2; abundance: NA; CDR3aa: CASSPGQVRPPLHF; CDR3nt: TGTGCCAGCAGCCCCGGACAGGTCAGGCCACCCCTCCACTTT
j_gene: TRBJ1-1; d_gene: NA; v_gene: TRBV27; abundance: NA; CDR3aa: CASSLLTRGGRGTEAFF; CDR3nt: TGTGCCAGCAGTTTATTAACCCGCGGGGGGCGCGGGACTGAAGCTTTCTTT
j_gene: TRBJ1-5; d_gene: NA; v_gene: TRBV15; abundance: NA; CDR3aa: CATSRDSVRDQPQHF; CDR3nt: TGTGCCACCAGCAGAGATTCTGTCAGGGATCAGCCCCAGCATTTT
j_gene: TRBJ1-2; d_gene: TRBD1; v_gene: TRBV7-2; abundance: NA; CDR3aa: CASSLAPGQAVYGYTF; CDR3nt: TGTGCCAGCAGCTTAGCGCCCGGACAGGCCGTCTATGGCTACACCTTC
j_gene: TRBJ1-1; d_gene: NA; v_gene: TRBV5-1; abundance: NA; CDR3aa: CASSFNLNTEAFF; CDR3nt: TGCGCCAGCAGCTTTAATTTGAACACTGAAGCTTTCTTT
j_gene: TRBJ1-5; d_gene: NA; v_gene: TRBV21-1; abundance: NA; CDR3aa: CASRAGTGVFRQPQHF; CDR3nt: TGTGCCAGCAGGGCCGGGACAGGGGTCTTCAGGCAGCCCCAGCATTTT
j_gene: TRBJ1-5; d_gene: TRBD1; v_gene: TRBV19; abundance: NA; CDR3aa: CASRTRQGGQPQHF; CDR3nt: TGTGCCAGTAGGACAAGACAGGGGGGTCAGCCCCAGCATTTT
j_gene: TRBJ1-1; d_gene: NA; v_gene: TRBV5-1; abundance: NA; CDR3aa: CASSLVRGRVNTEAFF; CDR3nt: TGCGCCAGCAGCTTGGTACGCGGCAGGGTGAACACTGAAGCTTTCTTT
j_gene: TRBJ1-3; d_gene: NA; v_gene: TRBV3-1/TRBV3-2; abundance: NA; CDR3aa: CASSQGTSSSGNTIYF; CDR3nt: TGTGCCAGCAGCCAAGGGACTTCCAGCTCTGGAAACACCATATATTTT
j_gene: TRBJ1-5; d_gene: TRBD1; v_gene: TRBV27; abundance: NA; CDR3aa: CASRLGGPGQGSNQPQHF; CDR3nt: TGTGCCAGCAGACTTGGGGGACCGGGACAGGGAAGCAATCAGCCCCAGCATTTT
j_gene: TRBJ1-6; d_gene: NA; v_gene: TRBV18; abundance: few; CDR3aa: CASSPTRQALNSPLHF; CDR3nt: TGTGCCAGCTCACCCACCCGACAGGCCCTTAATTCACCCCTCCACTTT
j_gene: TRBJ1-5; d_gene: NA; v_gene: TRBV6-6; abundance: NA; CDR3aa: CASRLSNQPQHF; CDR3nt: TGTGCCAGCAGACTTAGCAATCAGCCCCAGCATTTT
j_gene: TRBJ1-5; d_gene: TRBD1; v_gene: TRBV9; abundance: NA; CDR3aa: CASSPGTGGNQPQHF; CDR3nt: TGTGCCAGCAGCCCCGGGACAGGGGGCAATCAGCCCCAGCATTTT
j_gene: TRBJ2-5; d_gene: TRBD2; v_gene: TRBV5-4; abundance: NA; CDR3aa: CASSPGLAGAGETQYF; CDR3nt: TGTGCCAGCAGCCCCGGACTAGCGGGAGCTGGTGAGACCCAGTACTTC
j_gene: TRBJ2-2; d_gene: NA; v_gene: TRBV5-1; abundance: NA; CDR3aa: CASSFNDGDTGELFF; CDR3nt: TGCGCCAGCAGCTTTAACGACGGAGACACCGGGGAGCTGTTTTTT
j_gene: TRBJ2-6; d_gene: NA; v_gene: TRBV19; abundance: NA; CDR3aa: CASSISASGANVLTF; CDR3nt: TGTGCCAGTAGTATCAGCGCCTCTGGGGCCAACGTCCTGACTTTC
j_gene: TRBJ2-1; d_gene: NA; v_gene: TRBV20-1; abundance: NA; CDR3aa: CSALVNEQFF; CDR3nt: TGCAGTGCTCTTGTCAATGAGCAGTTCTTC
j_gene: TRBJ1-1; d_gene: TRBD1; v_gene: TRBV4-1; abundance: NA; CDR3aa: CASSLSTGGVADTEAFF; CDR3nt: TGCGCCAGCAGCCTGTCGACAGGGGGCGTAGCGGACACTGAAGCTTTCTTT
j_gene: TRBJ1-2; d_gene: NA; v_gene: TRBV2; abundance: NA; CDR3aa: CASRQARGYTF; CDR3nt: TGTGCCAGCAGACAGGCTCGCGGCTACACCTTC
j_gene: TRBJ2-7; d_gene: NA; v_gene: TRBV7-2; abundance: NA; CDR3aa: CASSRARLPSSYEQYF; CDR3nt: TGTGCCAGCAGCCGGGCGAGGCTCCCCTCATCCTACGAGCAGTACTTC
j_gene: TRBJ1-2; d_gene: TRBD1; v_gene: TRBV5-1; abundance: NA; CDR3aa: CASTMTGAYGYTF; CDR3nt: TGCGCCAGCACCATGACAGGGGCATATGGCTACACCTTC
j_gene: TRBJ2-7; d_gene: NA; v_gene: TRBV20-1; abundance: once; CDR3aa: CSARGGTEQYF; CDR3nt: TGCAGTGCCCGAGGAGGCACCGAGCAGTACTTC
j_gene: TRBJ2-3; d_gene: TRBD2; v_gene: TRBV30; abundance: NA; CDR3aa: CAWSRRGLAGVDTQYF; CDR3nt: TGTGCCTGGAGTAGGAGAGGACTAGCGGGAGTAGATACGCAGTATTTT
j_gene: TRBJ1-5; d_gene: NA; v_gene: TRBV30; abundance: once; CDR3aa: CAWKGGGNQPQHF; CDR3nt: TGTGCCTGGAAAGGGGGTGGCAATCAGCCCCAGCATTTT
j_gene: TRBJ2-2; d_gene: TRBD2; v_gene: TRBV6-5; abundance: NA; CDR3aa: CASRRGLAKGELFF; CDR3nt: TGTGCCAGCAGAAGGGGACTAGCCAAGGGGGAGCTGTTTTTT
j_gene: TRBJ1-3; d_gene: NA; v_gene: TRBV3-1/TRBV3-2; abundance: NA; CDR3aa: CASSHFGPRGNTIYF; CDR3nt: TGTGCCAGCAGCCATTTTGGGCCCCGGGGAAACACCATATATTTT
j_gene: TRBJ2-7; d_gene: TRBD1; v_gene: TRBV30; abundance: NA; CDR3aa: CAWKGGPSSYEQYF; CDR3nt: TGTGCCTGGAAAGGGGGCCCTAGCTCCTACGAGCAGTACTTC
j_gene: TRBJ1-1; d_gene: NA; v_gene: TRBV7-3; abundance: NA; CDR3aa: CASSWTKGTEAFF; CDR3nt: TGTGCCAGCAGCTGGACCAAGGGCACTGAAGCTTTCTTT